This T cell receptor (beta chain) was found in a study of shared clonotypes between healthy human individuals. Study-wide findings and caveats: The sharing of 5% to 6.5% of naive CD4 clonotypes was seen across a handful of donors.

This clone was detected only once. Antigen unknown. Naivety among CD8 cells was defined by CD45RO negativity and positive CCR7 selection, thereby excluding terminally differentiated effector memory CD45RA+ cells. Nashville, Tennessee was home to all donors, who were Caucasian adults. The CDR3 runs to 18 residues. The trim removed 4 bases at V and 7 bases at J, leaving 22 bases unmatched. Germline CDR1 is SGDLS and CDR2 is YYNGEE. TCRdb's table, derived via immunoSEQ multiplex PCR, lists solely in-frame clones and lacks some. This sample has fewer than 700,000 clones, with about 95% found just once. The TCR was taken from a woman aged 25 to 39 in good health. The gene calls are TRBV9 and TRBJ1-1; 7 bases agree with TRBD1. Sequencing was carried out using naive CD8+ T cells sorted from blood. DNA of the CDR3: TGTGCCAGCAGCCCCCAGGGTCCGGCCGCAGGGGGTAATGGTGAAGCTTTCTTT. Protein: CASSPQGPAAGGNGEAFF.